Shown below are 12 T cell receptor beta chains from a single sample sequenced in a study of blood T cell repertoires in COVID-19. The assay was immunoSEQ multiplex PCR, and TCRdb's table has in-frame clones only and misses some. The table has approximately 290,000 clones, around 89% seen once; the top ten hold around 4.3%. The source material was PBMCs or T cells enriched from blood (not recorded which). The receptors originated from a woman aged 18-29 years with acute COVID-19.

The genes are TRBV13 and TRBJ2-1; maybe TRBD2 (5 bases). CDR1 is PRHDT, CDR2 FYEKMQ, per germline (reference sequence). V was pared by 3 bases and J by 5 bases, with 14 bases between. CDR3 size: 15 residues. DNA for the CDR3: TGTGCCAGCAGCTTCGGTCTCGGGAAGAACAATGAGCAGTTCTTC. It specifies CASSFGLGKNNEQFF.

In DNA form, the CDR3 reads TGCGCCAGCAGCCGGGTTGGGAACACTGAAGCTTTCTTT. It codes for CASSRVGNTEAFF. The chain links TRBV23-1 to TRBJ1-1, with no clear D. TRBV23-1 is annotated as an ORF whose role is uncertain. There are 13 residues in the CDR3. V was shortened by 6 bases and J by 1 base, with 9 bases between the two germline ends.

The rearrangement joins TRBV28 to TRBJ1-3, with D unresolved. Trimming left V 2 bases short and J 2 bases short, with 7 bases between. The V gene's germline CDR1 is MDHEN and CDR2 SYDVKM. This CDR3 has 14 residues. The CDR3: CASSLPFPGNTIYF. CDR3 sequence (DNA): TGTGCCAGCAGTTTACCCTTTCCTGGAAACACCATATATTTT.

V usage is TRBV24-1 and J usage is TRBJ1-5, with D possibly TRBD1 on 6 matching bases. The CDR3 totals 13 residues. Germline V gene sequence: CDR1 KGHDR, CDR2 SFDVKD. V lost 5 bases, J lost 7 bases, and 11 bases lay in between. The CDR3 protein is CATSVGGAQPQHF. The CDR3 DNA reads as TGTGCCACCAGTGTTGGGGGGGCCCAGCCCCAGCATTTT.

The chain couples TRBV28 to TRBJ2-7; 7 positions agree with TRBD1. Losses at the gene ends were 3 bases for V and 3 bases for J; bases not matched to a gene: 14. The CDR3 runs 17 residues. Germline CDR1 MDHEN, CDR2 SYDVKM. This chain's CDR3 is CASSFSFLRTGNYEQYF. The CDR3 DNA reads TGTGCCAGCAGTTTCTCCTTCTTACGGACAGGAAACTACGAGCAGTACTTC.

The chain couples TRBV9 to TRBJ2-1; 7 bases agree with TRBD1. Per germline, CDR1 SGDLS and CDR2 YYNGEE. Trimming removed 2 bases from V and 4 bases from J; junction bases left unmatched: 6. The CDR3 has 15 amino acids. This chain's CDR3 is CASSVLGTAYNEQFF. The CDR3 bases are TGTGCCAGCAGCGTCCTCGGGACAGCTTACAATGAGCAGTTCTTC. Full variable domain (rest looked up from reference TRBV9 and TRBJ2-1): DSGVTQTPKHLITATGQRVTLRCSPRSGDLSVYWYQQSLDQGLQFLIQYYNGEERAKGNILERFSAQQFPDLHSELNLSSLELGDSALYFCASSVLGTAYNEQFFGPGTRLTVL.

The chain joins TRBV28 to TRBJ2-1, with D possibly being TRBD2 (5 bases). V dropped 6 bases and J dropped 7 bases, with 13 bases sitting between them. Germline V gives CDR1 MDHEN, CDR2 SYDVKM. This CDR3 comprises 13 residues. This CDR3 is CASSPRTRNEQFF. Written as DNA, the CDR3 is TGTGCCAGCAGCCCCCGGACTCGAAATGAGCAGTTCTTC.

The rearrangement joins TRBV28 to TRBJ1-4; D ambiguous. V lost 2 bases and J 5 bases, leaving 9 bases between the germline ends. The V gene's germline CDR1 is MDHEN and CDR2 SYDVKM. CDR3 size: 14 residues. The CDR3 sequence: CASSLSPRNEKLFF. For the CDR3, the DNA is TGTGCCAGCAGTTTAAGTCCGAGGAATGAAAAACTGTTTTTT. The full variable domain, in which reference TRBV28 and TRBJ1-4 provide the parts outside the CDR3, is DVKVTQSSRYLVKRTGEKVFLECVQDMDHENMFWYRQDPGLGLRLIYFSYDVKMKEKGDIPEGYSVSREKKERFSLILESASTNQTSMYLCASSLSPRNEKLFFGSGTQLSVL.

This clone was observed a single time. CDR3 sequence reads: CASSFRGKKGYTF. Here the CDR3 DNA reads TGTGCCAGCAGTTTCCGAGGGAAGAAAGGCTACACCTTC. The J gene is TRBJ1-2, the V gene TRBV27; D call uncertain. The CDR3 spans 13 residues. Germline assignment: CDR1 MNHEY and CDR2 SMNVEV (reference sequence). V lost 3 bases to trimming and J lost 8 bases, with 13 bases between them.

In regard to this clone: At the DNA level, this CDR3 is encoded by other sequences in the same sample as well. V is TRBV29-1 and J is TRBJ2-7; the D is unclear. V lost 3 bases to trimming and J lost 3 bases, with 9 bases between them. Germline V CDR1 and CDR2: SQVTM, ANQGSEA. The CDR3 consists of 12 residues. The CDR3 nucleotides read TGCAGCGTTGAGGTGGCAGACTACGAGCAGTACTTC. Protein product: CSVEVADYEQYF.

V gene TRBV10-3 combines with J gene TRBJ1-5; D unresolved. Per germline, CDR1 ENHRY and CDR2 SYGVKD. This CDR3 is built from 17 residues. Trimming stripped 3 bases from V and 0 bases from J, with 15 bases between. The CDR3 nucleotides are TGTGCCATCAGTGACGCGGATATGGCGGGTAGCAATCAGCCCCAGCATTTT. This translates into CAISDADMAGSNQPQHF.

The rearrangement joins TRBV7-9 to TRBJ2-5; 9 nucleotides match TRBD1. From germline, CDR1 is SEHNR and CDR2 FQNEAQ (reference sequence). Trimming cost V 1 base and J 5 bases; bases outside gene matches: 5. This CDR3 region has 15 residues. CDR3 nucleotide sequence: TGTGCCAGCAGCTTAGGGGACAGGGATTTGGAGACCCAGTACTTC. Encoded protein: CASSLGDRDLETQYF.